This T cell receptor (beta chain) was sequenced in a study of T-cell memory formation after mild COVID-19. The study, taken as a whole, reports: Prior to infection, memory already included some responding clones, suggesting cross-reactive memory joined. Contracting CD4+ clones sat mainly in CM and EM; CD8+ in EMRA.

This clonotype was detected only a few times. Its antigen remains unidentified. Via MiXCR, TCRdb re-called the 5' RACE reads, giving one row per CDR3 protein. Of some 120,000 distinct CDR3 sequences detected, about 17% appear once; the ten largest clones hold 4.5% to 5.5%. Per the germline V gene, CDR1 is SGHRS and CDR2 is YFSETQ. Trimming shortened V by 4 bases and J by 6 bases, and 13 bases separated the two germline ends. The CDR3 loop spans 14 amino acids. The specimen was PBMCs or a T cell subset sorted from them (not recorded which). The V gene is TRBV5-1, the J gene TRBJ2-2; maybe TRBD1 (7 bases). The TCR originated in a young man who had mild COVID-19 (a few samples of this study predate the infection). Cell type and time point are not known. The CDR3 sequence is CASSPDREAGELFF. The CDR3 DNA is TGCGCCAGCAGCCCAGACAGGGAGGCCGGGGAGCTGTTTTTT.